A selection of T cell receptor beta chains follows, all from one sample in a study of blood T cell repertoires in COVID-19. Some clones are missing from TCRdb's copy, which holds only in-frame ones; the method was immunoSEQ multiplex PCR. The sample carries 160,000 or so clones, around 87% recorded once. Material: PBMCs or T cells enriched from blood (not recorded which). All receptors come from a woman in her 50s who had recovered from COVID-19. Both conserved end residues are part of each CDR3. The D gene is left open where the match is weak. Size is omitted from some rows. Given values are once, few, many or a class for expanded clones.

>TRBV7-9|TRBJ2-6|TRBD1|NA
TGTGCCAGCAGCTTTAGGACAGGGGCCAGCTCTGGGGCCAACGTCCTGACTTTC
CASSFRTGASSGANVLTF
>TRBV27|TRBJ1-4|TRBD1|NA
TGTGCCAGCAGTCCCCGATCCCGGGACAGGGTAGCTAATGAAAAACTGTTTTTT
CASSPRSRDRVANEKLFF
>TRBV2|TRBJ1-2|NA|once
TGTGCCAGCGACAGAAAGACAGCTAACTATGGCTACACCTTC
CASDRKTANYGYTF
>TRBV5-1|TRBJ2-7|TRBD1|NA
TGCGCCAGCAGCCCCACGGACAGGGATACTCAGTACTTC
CASSPTDRDTQYF
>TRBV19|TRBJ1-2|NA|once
TGTGCCAGTAGTATACGGGGGGCACGGTATGGCTACACCTTC
CASSIRGARYGYTF
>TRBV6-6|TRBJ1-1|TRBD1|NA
TGTGCCAGCAGCGGACAGGGAACTACTGAAGCTTTCTTT
CASSGQGTTEAFF
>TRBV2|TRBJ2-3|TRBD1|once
TGTGCCAGCAGATTGACAGGGGTAGATACGCAGTATTTT
CASRLTGVDTQYF
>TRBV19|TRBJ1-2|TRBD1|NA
TGTGCCAGTGAAGACAGGGGGCGACCAAGCACCTTC
CASEDRGRPSTF
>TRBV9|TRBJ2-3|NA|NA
TGTGCCAGCAGCCTTAGTTCGGCAGGCGTTACGCAGTATTTT
CASSLSSAGVTQYF
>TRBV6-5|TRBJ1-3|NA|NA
TGTGCCAGCAGTCTTTATAGCGCTGGAAACACCATATATTTT
CASSLYSAGNTIYF
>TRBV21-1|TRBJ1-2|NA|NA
TGTGCCAGCAGCGAGCGACAGGGAATCAACTATGGCTACACCTTC
CASSERQGINYGYTF
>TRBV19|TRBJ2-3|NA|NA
TGTGCCAGTAGTATTGGGCATACGCAGTATTTT
CASSIGHTQYF
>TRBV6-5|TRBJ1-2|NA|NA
TGTGCCAGCAGTATCCGGACACTTCGGGACTATGGCTACACCTTC
CASSIRTLRDYGYTF
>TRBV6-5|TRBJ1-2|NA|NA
TGTGCCAGCAGTTACTCGATAGCGGAGTATGGCTACACCTTC
CASSYSIAEYGYTF
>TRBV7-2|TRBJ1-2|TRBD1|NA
TGTGCCAGCAGGACCGGGACAGGGGAGGGCTACACCTTC
CASRTGTGEGYTF
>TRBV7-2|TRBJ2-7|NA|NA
TGTGCCAGCAGCTCCCTAAGGGGACTCGAGCAGTACTTC
CASSSLRGLEQYF
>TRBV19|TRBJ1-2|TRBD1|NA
TGTGCCAGTAGTACCAAAGGGACAGGGACGAAAGCTAACTATGGCTACACCTTC
CASSTKGTGTKANYGYTF
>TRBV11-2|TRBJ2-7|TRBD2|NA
TGTGCCAGCAGCTTCGGCCCTAGCGGGGGACTCTACGAGCAGTACTTC
CASSFGPSGGLYEQYF
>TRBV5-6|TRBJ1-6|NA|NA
TGTGCCAGCAGCACCCCACAGGGTTCTTCACCCCTCCACTTT
CASSTPQGSSPLHF
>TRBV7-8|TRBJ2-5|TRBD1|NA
TGTGCCAGCAGACATGACAGGGCACAAGAGACCCAGTACTTC
CASRHDRAQETQYF
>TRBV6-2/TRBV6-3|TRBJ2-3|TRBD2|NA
TGTGCCAGCAGTGGACACAGCGGGGGGGCCGGAGGTACGCAGTATTTT
CASSGHSGGAGGTQYF
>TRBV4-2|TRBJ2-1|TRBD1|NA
TGTGCCAGCAGCCAGGACAGGGGAAGGGATGAGCAGTTCTTC
CASSQDRGRDEQFF
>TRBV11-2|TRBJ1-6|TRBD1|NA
TGTGCCAGCAGCTCCCAGGGGGTTAGGGATAATTCACCCCTCCACTTT
CASSSQGVRDNSPLHF
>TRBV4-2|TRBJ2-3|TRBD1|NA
TGTGCCAGCAGCCAGGAAATACAGGGGATCACAGATACGCAGTATTTT
CASSQEIQGITDTQYF
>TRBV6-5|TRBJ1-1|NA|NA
TGTGCCAGCGAGGGGCAGGGGCCCATGAACACTGAAGCTTTCTTT
CASEGQGPMNTEAFF
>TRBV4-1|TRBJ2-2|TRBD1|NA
TGCGCCAGCAGCCAAGATGTGAACAGGGGAATCATCGGGGAGCTGTTTTTT
CASSQDVNRGIIGELFF
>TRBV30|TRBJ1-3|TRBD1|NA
TGTGCCTGGAGTGGAGACAGGGGGTTTTTGGGAAACACCATATATTTT
CAWSGDRGFLGNTIYF
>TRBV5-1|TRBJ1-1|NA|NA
TGCGCCAGCAGCTTGGGAACTCGGGGTGAAGCTTTCTTT
CASSLGTRGEAFF
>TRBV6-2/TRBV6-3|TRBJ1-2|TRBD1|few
TGTGCCAGCAGCCGGGACAGGGTTGCTGGCTACACCTTC
CASSRDRVAGYTF
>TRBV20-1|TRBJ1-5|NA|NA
TGCAGTGCTAGTACCGGCAGGGGTGATCAGCCCCAGCATTTT
CSASTGRGDQPQHF
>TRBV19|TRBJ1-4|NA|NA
TGTGCCAGTAGTAGCCATTTGGCCGCGGGACTGTTTTTT
CASSSHLAAGLFF
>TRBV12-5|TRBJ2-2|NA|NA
TGTGCTAGTGGTTTTTGGGGAGGGACAGGCAATCCCGGGGAGCTGTTTTTT
CASGFWGGTGNPGELFF
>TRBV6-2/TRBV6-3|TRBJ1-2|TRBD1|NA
TGTGCCAGCAGCCCTCCTATCGGGACAGGGTTAAACTATGGCTACACCTTC
CASSPPIGTGLNYGYTF
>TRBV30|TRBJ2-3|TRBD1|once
TGTGCCTGGAGTGGGACAGGGGCTGCAGATACGCAGTATTTT
CAWSGTGAADTQYF
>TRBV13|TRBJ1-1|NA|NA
TGTGCCTATGGCGCGCCGGGAGTCACTGAAGCTTTCTTT
CAYGAPGVTEAFF
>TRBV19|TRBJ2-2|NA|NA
TGTGCCAGTAACACAGGGTCGAACACCGGGGAGCTGTTTTTT
CASNTGSNTGELFF
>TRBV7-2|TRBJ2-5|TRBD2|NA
TGTGCCAGCAGCTTCAGCGGGGGGGCCGTGGAGACCCAGTACTTC
CASSFSGGAVETQYF
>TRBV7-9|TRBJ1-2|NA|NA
TGTGCCAGCAGCTTAGGATCGGTCTATGGCTACACCTTC
CASSLGSVYGYTF
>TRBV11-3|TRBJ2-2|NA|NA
TGTGCCAGCAGCTTAGATATGAGTGCCGGGGAGCTGTTTTTT
CASSLDMSAGELFF
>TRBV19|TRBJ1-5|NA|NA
TGTGCCAGTCTCTCCAGGGGCGCCGGCAATCAGCCCCAGCATTTT
CASLSRGAGNQPQHF
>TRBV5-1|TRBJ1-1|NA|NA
TGCGCCAGCAGCTTAGGAGGGGCTCCCAACACTGAAGCTTTCTTT
CASSLGGAPNTEAFF
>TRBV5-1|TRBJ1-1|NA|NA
TGCGCCAGCAGCCAGCTCGACAGGAACACTGAAGCTTTCTTT
CASSQLDRNTEAFF
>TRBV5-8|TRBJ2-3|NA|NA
TGTGCCAGCAGCTGGGGGCGGGCTAGCACAGATACGCAGTATTTT
CASSWGRASTDTQYF
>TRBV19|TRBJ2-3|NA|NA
TGTGCCAGTAGTATAGCCGTGGGCTCAGATACGCAGTATTTT
CASSIAVGSDTQYF
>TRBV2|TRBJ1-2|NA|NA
TGTGCCAGCAAAGCAGGGAGCGGGTATGGCTACACCTTC
CASKAGSGYGYTF
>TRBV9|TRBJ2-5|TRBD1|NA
TGTGCCAGCAGCAAAGAGGCAGGGGGCCTGGGGGAGACCCAGTACTTC
CASSKEAGGLGETQYF
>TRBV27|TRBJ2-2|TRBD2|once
TGTGCCAGCAGTCCGCGGGGGGGCTACGCCGGGGAGCTGTTTTTT
CASSPRGGYAGELFF
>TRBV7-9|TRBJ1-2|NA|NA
TGTGCCAGCAGCACGGACAGACTGAACTATGGCTACACCTTC
CASSTDRLNYGYTF